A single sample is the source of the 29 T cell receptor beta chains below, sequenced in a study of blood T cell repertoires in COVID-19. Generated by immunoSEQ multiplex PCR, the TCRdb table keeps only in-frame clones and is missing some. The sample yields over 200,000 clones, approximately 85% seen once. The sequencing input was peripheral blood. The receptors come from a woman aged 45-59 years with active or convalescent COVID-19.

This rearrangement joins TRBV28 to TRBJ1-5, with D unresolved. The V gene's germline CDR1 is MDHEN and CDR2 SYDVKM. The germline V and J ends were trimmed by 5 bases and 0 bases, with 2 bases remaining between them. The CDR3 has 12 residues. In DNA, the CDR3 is TGTGCCAGCAGTCATAGCAATCAGCCCCAGCATTTT. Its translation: CASSHSNQPQHF. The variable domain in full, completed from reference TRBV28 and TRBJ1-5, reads DVKVTQSSRYLVKRTGEKVFLECVQDMDHENMFWYRQDPGLGLRLIYFSYDVKMKEKGDIPEGYSVSREKKERFSLILESASTNQTSMYLCASSHSNQPQHFGDGTRLSIL.

The CDR3 nucleotides read TGTGCCAGCAGCTCCCCCGACACCTACGAGCAGTACTTC. It yields the protein CASSSPDTYEQYF. The rearrangement links TRBV9 to TRBJ2-7; D is ambiguous. Germline CDR1 reads SGDLS; CDR2 reads YYNGEE. Between the trimmed V and J ends, which lost 4 bases and 2 bases, there was a span of 10 bases. The CDR3 loop spans 13 amino acids.

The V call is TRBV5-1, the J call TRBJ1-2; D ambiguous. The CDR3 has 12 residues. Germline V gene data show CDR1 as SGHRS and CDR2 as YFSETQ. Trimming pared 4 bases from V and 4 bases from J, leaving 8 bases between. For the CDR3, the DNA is TGCGCCAGCAGCGAGGGTTCCTATGGCTACACCTTC. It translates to CASSEGSYGYTF.

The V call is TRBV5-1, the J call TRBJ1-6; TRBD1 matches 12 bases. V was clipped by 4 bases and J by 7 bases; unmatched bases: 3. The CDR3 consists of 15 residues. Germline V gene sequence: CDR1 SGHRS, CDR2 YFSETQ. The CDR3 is CASSPGTGGNSPLHF. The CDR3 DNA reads TGCGCCAGCAGCCCCGGGACAGGGGGCAATTCACCCCTCCACTTT.

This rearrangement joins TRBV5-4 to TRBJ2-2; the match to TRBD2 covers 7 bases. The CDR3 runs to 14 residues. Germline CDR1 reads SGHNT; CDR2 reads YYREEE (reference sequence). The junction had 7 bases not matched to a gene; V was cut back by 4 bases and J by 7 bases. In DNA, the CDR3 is TGTGCCAGCAGCGTGACGGGAGGAGACGGGGAGCTGTTTTTT. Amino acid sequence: CASSVTGGDGELFF.

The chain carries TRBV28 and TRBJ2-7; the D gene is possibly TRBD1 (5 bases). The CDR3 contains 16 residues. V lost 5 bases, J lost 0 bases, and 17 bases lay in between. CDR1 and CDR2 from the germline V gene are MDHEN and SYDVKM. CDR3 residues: CASSLHWGRTSYEQYF. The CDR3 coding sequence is TGTGCCAGCAGTCTCCACTGGGGCAGGACCTCCTACGAGCAGTACTTC. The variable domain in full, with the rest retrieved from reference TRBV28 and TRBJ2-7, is DVKVTQSSRYLVKRTGEKVFLECVQDMDHENMFWYRQDPGLGLRLIYFSYDVKMKEKGDIPEGYSVSREKKERFSLILESASTNQTSMYLCASSLHWGRTSYEQYFGPGTRLTVT.

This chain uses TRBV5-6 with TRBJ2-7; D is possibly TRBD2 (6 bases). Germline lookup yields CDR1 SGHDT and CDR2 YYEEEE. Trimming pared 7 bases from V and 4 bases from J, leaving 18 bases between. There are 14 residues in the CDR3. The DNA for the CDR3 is TGTGCCAGCGGACCGCGGGGAGAGGGTTACGAGCAGTACTTC. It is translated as CASGPRGEGYEQYF.

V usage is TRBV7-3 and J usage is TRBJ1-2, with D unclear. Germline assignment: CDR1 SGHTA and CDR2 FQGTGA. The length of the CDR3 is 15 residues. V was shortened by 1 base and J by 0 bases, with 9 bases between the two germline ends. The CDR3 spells CASSLRATTNYGYTF. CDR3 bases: TGTGCCAGCAGCTTAAGGGCGACAACTAACTATGGCTACACCTTC.

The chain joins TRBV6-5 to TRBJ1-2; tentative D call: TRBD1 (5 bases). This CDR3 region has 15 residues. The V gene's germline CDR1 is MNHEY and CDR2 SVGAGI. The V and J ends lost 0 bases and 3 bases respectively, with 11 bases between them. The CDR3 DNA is TGTGCCAGCAGTTACTCGTCAGGGTCCCACTATGGCTACACCTTC. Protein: CASSYSSGSHYGYTF.

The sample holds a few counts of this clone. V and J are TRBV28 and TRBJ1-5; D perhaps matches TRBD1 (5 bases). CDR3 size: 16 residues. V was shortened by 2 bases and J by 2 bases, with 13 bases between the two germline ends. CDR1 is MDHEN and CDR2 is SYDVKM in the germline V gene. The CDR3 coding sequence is TGTGCCAGCAGTTTAGAAGGGGTCAAGGGCAATCAGCCCCAGCATTTT. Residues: CASSLEGVKGNQPQHF.

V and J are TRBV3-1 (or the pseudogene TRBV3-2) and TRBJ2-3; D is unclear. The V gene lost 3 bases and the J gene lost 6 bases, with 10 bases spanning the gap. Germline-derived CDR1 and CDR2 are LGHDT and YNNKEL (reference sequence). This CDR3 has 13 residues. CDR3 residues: CASSHLSRDTQYF. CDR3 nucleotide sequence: TGTGCCAGCAGCCATTTATCCCGGGATACGCAGTATTTT.

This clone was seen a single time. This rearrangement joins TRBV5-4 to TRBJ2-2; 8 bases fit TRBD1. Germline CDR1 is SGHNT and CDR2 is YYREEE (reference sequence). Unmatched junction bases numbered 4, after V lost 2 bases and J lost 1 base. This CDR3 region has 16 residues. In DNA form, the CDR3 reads TGTGCCAGCAGCTTAACGACAGGGGTGAACACCGGGGAGCTGTTTTTT. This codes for CASSLTTGVNTGELFF. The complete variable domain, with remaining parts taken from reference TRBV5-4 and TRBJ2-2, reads ETGVTQSPTHLIKTRGQQVTLRCSSQSGHNTVSWYQQALGQGPQFIFQYYREEENGRGNFPPRFSGLQFPNYSSELNVNALELDDSALYLCASSLTTGVNTGELFFGEGSRLTVL.

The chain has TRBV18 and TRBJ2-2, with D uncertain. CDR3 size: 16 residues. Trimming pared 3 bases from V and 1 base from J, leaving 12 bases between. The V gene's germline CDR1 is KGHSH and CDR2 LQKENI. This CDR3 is CASSPAALGNTGELFF. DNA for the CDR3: TGTGCCAGCTCACCGGCGGCGCTGGGGAACACCGGGGAGCTGTTTTTT.

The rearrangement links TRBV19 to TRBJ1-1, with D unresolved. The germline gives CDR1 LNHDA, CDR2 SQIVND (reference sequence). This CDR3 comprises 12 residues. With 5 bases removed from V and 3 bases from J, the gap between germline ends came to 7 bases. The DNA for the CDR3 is TGTGCCAGTAGTGGTAGATACACTGAAGCTTTCTTT. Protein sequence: CASSGRYTEAFF.

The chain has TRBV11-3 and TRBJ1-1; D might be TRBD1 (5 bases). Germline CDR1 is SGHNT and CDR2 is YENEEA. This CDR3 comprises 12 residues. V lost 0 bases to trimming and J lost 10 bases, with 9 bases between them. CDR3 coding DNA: TGTGCCAGCAGCTTAGATAAGGGGCGAGCTTTCTTT. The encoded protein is CASSLDKGRAFF.

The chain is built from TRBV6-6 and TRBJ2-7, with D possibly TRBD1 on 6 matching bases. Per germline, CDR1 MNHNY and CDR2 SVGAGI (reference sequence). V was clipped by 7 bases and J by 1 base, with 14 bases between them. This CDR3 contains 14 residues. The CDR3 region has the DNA TGTGCCAGCAAGAGGGGCAGGGGTTCCTACGAGCAGTACTTC. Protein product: CASKRGRGSYEQYF.

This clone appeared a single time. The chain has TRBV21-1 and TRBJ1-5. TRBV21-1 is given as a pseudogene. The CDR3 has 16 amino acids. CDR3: CASSNGRREEDQPQHF. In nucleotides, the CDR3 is TGTGCCAGCAGCAACGGGCGCAGGGAGGAGGATCAGCCCCAGCATTTT.

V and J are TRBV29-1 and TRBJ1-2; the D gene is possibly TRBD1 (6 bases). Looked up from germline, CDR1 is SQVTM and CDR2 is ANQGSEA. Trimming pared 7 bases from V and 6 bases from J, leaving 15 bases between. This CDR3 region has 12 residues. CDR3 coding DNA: TGCAGCGCCGGGCGGGGGGCGGATGGCTACACCTTC. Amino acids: CSAGRGADGYTF.

In nucleotides, the CDR3 is TGTGCCAGCAGCGGGGACAGGGGAGGCTATCAGCCCCAGCATTTT. Its translation is CASSGDRGGYQPQHF. The rearrangement joins TRBV2 to TRBJ1-5, with 10 bases lining up with TRBD1. The V gene end was trimmed by 6 bases and the J gene end by 5 bases; junction bases not matched to a gene: 7. The CDR3 is made up of 15 amino acids. Per the germline V gene, CDR1 is SNHLY and CDR2 is FYNNEI.

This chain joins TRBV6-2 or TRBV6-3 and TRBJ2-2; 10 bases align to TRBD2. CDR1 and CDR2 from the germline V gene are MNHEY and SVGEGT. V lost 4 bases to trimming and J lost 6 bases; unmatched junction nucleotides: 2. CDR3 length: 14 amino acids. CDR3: CASSWLAGAGELFF. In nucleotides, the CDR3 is TGTGCCAGCAGTTGGCTAGCGGGGGCCGGGGAGCTGTTTTTT.

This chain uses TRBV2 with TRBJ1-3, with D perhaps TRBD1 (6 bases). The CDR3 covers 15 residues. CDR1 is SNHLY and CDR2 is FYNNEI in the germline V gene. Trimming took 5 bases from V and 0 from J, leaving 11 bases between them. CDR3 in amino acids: CASSLTGPSGNTIYF. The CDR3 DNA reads TGTGCCAGCAGTCTTACAGGGCCCTCTGGAAACACCATATATTTT.

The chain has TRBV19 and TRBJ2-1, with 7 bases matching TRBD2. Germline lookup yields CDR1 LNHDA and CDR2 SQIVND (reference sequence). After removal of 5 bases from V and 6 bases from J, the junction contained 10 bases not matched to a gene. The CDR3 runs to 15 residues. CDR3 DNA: TGTGCCAGTAGTTCCCCCGGGACTACCTCCAATGAGCAGTTCTTC. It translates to CASSSPGTTSNEQFF.

CDR3 amino acids: CASSQVQSSGANVLTF. CDR3 bases: TGCGCCAGCAGCCAAGTACAGAGCTCTGGGGCCAACGTCCTGACTTTC. The J gene is TRBJ2-6, the V gene TRBV4-1; the D is unclear. Germline V gives CDR1 MGHRA, CDR2 YSYEKL. Trimming cost V 1 base and J 0 bases, with 7 bases left between them. The CDR3 is 16 residues long.

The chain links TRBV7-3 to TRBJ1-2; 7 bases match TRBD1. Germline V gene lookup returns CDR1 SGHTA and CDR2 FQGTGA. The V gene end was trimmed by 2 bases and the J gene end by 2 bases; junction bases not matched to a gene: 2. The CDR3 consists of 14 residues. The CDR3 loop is CASSLGGGNYGYTF. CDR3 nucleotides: TGTGCCAGCAGCTTAGGAGGGGGCAACTATGGCTACACCTTC.

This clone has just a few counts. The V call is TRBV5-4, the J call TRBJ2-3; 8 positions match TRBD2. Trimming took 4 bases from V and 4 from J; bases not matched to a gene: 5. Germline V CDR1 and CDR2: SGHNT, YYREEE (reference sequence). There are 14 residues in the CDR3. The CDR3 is CASSDSGSADTQYF. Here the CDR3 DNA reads TGTGCCAGCAGCGACAGCGGGAGCGCAGATACGCAGTATTTT.

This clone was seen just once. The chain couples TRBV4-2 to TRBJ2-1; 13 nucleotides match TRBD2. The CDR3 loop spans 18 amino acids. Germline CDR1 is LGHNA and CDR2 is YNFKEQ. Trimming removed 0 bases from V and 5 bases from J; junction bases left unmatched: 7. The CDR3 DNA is TGTGCCAGCAGCCAAGATTGGGGGACTAGCGGGACCAACAATGAGCAGTTCTTC. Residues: CASSQDWGTSGTNNEQFF.

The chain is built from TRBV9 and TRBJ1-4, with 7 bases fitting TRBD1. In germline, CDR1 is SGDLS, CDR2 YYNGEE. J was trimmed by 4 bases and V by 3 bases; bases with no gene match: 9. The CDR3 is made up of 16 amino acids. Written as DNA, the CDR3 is TGTGCCAGCAGCGGCGGAGGGGGCGCGATTAATGAAAAACTGTTTTTT. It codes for CASSGGGGAINEKLFF. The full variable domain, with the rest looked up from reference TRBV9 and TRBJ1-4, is DSGVTQTPKHLITATGQRVTLRCSPRSGDLSVYWYQQSLDQGLQFLIQYYNGEERAKGNILERFSAQQFPDLHSELNLSSLELGDSALYFCASSGGGGAINEKLFFGSGTQLSVL.

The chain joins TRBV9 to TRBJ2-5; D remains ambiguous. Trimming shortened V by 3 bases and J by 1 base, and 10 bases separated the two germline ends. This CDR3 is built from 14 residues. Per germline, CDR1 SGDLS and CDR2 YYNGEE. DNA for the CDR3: TGTGCCAGCAGCGATACCGGGTCCCAAGAGACCCAGTACTTC. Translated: CASSDTGSQETQYF.

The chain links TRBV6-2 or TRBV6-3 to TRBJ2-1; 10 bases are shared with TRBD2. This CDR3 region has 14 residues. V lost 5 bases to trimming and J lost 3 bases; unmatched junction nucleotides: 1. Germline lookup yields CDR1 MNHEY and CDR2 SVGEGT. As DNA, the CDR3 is TGTGCCAGCAGTCGGACTAGCGGCTACAATGAGCAGTTCTTC. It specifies CASSRTSGYNEQFF.